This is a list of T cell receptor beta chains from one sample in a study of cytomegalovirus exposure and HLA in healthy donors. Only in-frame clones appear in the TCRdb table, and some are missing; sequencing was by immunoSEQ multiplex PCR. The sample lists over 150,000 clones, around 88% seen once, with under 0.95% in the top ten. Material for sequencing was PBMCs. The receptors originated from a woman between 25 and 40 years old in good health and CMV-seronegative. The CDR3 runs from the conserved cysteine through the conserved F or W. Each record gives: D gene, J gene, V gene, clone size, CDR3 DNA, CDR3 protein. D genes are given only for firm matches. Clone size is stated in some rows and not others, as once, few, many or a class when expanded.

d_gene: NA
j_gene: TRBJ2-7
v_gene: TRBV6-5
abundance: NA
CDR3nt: TGTGCCAGCAGTTACTCTCGGGGAGCCTACGAGCAGTACTTC
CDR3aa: CASSYSRGAYEQYF

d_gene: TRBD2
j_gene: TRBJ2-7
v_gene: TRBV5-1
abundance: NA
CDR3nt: TGCGCCAGCAGCTTGTGGACTAGCGGAACCTACGAGCAGTACTTC
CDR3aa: CASSLWTSGTYEQYF

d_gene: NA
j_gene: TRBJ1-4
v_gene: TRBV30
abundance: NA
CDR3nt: TGTGCCTGGAGTGTAATCGGTTTCGCCACTAATGAAAAACTGTTTTTT
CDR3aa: CAWSVIGFATNEKLFF

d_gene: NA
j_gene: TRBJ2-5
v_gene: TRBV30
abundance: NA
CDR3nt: TGTGCCTGGAGTGTAAAAAACCCATCGGGGACCCAGTACTTC
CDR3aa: CAWSVKNPSGTQYF

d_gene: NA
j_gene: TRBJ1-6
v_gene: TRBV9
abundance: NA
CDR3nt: TGTGCCAGCAGCTCGCACTCCGGGACACCCAATTCACCCCTCCACTTT
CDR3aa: CASSSHSGTPNSPLHF

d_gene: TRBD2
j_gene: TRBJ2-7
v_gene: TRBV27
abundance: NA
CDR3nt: TGTGCCAGCAGTTTATCGAGGAGTAGCGGGAGATTCGAGCAGTACTTC
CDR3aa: CASSLSRSSGRFEQYF

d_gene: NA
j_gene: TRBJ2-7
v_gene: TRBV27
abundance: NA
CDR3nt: TGTGCCAGCAGAAGGGGATTTTTCTACGAGCAGTACTTC
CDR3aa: CASRRGFFYEQYF

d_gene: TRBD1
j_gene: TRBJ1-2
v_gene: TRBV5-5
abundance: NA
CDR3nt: TGTGCCAGCAGCCGGGACAGGGATGGCTATGGCTACACCTTC
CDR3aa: CASSRDRDGYGYTF

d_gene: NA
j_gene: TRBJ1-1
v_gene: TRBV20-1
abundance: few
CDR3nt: TGCAGTGCTAGTTCGGGAAGAGCTTTCTTT
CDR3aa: CSASSGRAFF

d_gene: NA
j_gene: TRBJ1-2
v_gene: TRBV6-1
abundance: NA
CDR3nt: TGTGCCAGCAGTGAACACGGGGGAGCCTATGGCTACACCTTC
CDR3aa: CASSEHGGAYGYTF

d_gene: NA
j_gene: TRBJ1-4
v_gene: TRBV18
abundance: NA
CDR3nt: TGTGCCAGCTCACCACCGGAGATGCGGGAAAAACTGTTTTTT
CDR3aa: CASSPPEMREKLFF

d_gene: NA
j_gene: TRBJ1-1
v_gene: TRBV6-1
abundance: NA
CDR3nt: TGTGCCAGCAGAGGGGAACTGGTGTCTGAAGCTTTCTTT
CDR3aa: CASRGELVSEAFF

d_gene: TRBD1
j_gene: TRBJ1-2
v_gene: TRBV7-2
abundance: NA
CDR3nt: TGTGCCAGCAGCTCCGACAGGGGATCGGGTGGCTACACCTTC
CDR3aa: CASSSDRGSGGYTF

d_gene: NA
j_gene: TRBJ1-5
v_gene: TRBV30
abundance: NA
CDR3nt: TGTGCCTGGAGTGCAGGGTTAAATAGCAATCAGCCCCAGCATTTT
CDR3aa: CAWSAGLNSNQPQHF

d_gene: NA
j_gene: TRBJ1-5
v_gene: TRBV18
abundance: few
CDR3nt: TGTGCCAGCTCACCAACCGGGAGCGCAGGTGGTAATCAGCCCCAGCATTTT
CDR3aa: CASSPTGSAGGNQPQHF

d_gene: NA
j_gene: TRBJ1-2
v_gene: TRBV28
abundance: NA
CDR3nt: TGTGCCAGCAGTTCCACCGGGACACCTCCCTATGGCTACACCTTC
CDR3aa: CASSSTGTPPYGYTF

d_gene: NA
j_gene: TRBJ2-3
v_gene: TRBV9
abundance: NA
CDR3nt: TGTGCCAGCAGCGCTACGGGAGCCAGCACAGATACGCAGTATTTT
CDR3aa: CASSATGASTDTQYF

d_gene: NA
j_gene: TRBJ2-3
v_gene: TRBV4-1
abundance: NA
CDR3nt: TGCGCCAGCAGCCAAGTTCAGGGGAATTCGGATACGCAGTATTTT
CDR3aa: CASSQVQGNSDTQYF

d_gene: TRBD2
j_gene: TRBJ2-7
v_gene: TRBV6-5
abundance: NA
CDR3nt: TGTGCCAGCAGTCGAAGCGGGGGGGCCTACGAGCAGTACTTC
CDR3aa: CASSRSGGAYEQYF

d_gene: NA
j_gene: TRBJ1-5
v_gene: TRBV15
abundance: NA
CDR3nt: TGTGCCACCAGGGGAGGTCAGGGTGATCAGCCCCAGCATTTT
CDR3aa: CATRGGQGDQPQHF

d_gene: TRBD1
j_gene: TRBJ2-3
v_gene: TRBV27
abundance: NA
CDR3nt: TGTGCCAGCAGAATCTCCGGGACAGGGGGCGCGCAGTATTTT
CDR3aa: CASRISGTGGAQYF

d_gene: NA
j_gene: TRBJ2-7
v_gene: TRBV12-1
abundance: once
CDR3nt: TGTGCCAGCAGCCGACTCAAATACGAGCAGTACTTC
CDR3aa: CASSRLKYEQYF

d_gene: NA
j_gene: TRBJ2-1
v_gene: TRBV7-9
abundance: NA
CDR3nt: TGTGCCAGCAGCCCCTGGGGGGGGGCATTGAATGAGCAGTTCTTC
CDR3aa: CASSPWGGALNEQFF

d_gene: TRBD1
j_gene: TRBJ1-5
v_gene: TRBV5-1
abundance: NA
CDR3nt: TGCGCCAGCAGCTTGGGAGGGACAGGCAATCAGCCCCAGCATTTT
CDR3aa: CASSLGGTGNQPQHF

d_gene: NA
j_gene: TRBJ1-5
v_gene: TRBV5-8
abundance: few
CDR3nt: TGTGCCAGCAGCTCCGGACCCGGGGTTCAGCCCCAGCATTTT
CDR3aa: CASSSGPGVQPQHF

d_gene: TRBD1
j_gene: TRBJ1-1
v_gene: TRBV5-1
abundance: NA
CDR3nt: TGCGCCAGCAGCCCCCTGGACAGGGGCACTGAAGCTTTCTTT
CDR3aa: CASSPLDRGTEAFF

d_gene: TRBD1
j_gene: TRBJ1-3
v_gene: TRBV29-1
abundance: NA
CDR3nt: TGCAGCGTTGAAGGACAGGGAGTCGGAAACACCATATATTTT
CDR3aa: CSVEGQGVGNTIYF

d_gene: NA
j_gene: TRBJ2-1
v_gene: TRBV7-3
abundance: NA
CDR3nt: TGTGCCAGCAGCCCGAGGGGGAAGTCCTACAATGAGCAGTTCTTC
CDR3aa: CASSPRGKSYNEQFF